Shown below are 12 T cell receptor beta chains from a single sample sequenced in a study of cytomegalovirus exposure and HLA in healthy donors. The PCR used 60 Vbeta and 13 Jbeta primers. Only in-frame clones appear in the TCRdb table, and some are missing; sequencing was by immunoSEQ multiplex PCR. The sample has 100,000 to 150,000 clones, approximately 75% seen once; the top ten hold around 4%. The sample was PBMCs. These receptors originate from a man aged 25 to 40 in good health and CMV-seronegative.

This clone appeared a few times. The chain links TRBV28 to TRBJ1-5, with D perhaps matching TRBD1 (6 bases). The length of the CDR3 is 19 residues. V lost 5 bases and J lost 0, with 23 bases in between. Germline V gives CDR1 MDHEN, CDR2 SYDVKM. In DNA, the CDR3 is TGTGCCAGCAGTCCCTATTCCCTGGACAGAAACGCTAGCAATCAGCCCCAGCATTTT. Amino acids: CASSPYSLDRNASNQPQHF.

The sample holds a few counts of this clone. This chain connects TRBV19 to TRBJ2-2, with 12 nucleotides matching TRBD2. The CDR3 has 16 residues. After removal of 7 bases from V and 4 bases from J, the junction contained 7 bases not matched to a gene. Germline lookup yields CDR1 LNHDA and CDR2 SQIVND (reference sequence). The CDR3 loop reads CASILAGGRGTGELFF. DNA for the CDR3: TGTGCCAGTATCCTAGCGGGGGGGCGAGGCACCGGGGAGCTGTTTTTT.

This sequence joins TRBV27 and TRBJ2-2; perhaps TRBD1 as D (6 bases). CDR3 length equals 14 residues. V was pared by 3 bases and J by 6 bases, with 11 bases between. Germline V gives CDR1 MNHEY, CDR2 SMNVEV (reference sequence). DNA for the CDR3: TGTGCCAGCAGTTTCTCAGGGGTAGCCGGGGAGCTGTTTTTT. Its protein product is CASSFSGVAGELFF.

This chain connects TRBV6-5 to TRBJ1-2; tentatively, D is TRBD1 (5 bases). The V end was cut by 2 bases, the J end by 4 bases, with 14 bases between. CDR1 MNHEY and CDR2 SVGAGI come from the germline V gene. The CDR3 runs to 15 residues. The CDR3 reads CASSYRTQGFYGYTF. CDR3 DNA sequence: TGTGCCAGCAGTTACCGCACTCAGGGCTTCTATGGCTACACCTTC.

The CDR3 loop reads CASSPKGQRNEQFF. The CDR3 nucleotides are TGTGCCAGCTCACCTAAGGGACAGAGAAACGAGCAGTTCTTC. The genes are TRBV18 and TRBJ2-1; 7 nucleotides align to TRBD1. Germline V gene sequence: CDR1 KGHSH, CDR2 LQKENI. V gave up 3 bases and J gave up 10 bases; unmatched junction bases: 9. This CDR3 is built from 14 residues.

V is TRBV5-1 and J is TRBJ2-1; D ambiguous. Trimming removed 5 bases at V and 0 bases at J, with 9 bases between. In germline, CDR1 is SGHRS, CDR2 YFSETQ. CDR3 length: 14 amino acids. The CDR3 DNA reads TGCGCCAGCAGTGGTACCGGCTCCTACAATGAGCAGTTCTTC. It specifies CASSGTGSYNEQFF.

The rearrangement uses TRBV5-1 and TRBJ2-1; 12 positions match TRBD2. Trimming cost V 3 bases and J 6 bases; bases outside gene matches: 4. Germline V gives CDR1 SGHRS, CDR2 YFSETQ. This CDR3 contains 15 residues. In DNA form, the CDR3 reads TGCGCCAGCAGCTCAAGACTAGCGGGGGTCAATGAGCAGTTCTTC. The encoded protein is CASSSRLAGVNEQFF.

This clone was detected ten times or more. J is TRBJ1-2 and V is TRBV5-4, with 7 bases identical to TRBD1. The length of the CDR3 is 15 residues. Germline loops: CDR1 SGHNT, CDR2 YYREEE (reference sequence). The V and J ends lost 4 bases and 5 bases, in that order; junction bases with no gene match: 11. The CDR3 DNA reads TGTGCCAGCAGCCAGGGACAGACAAGGGTTTATGGCTACACCTTC. Translated: CASSQGQTRVYGYTF.

This clone was detected only once. The chain couples TRBV13 to TRBJ1-3, with D maybe TRBD1 (6 bases). V lost 5 bases to trimming and J lost 0 bases, with 17 bases between them. This CDR3 region has 17 residues. Germline CDR1 and CDR2: PRHDT and FYEKMQ (reference sequence). The CDR3 DNA reads TGTGCCAGCAGCCCCCTTGGCAGGGGTAACTCTGGAAACACCATATATTTT. Amino acids: CASSPLGRGNSGNTIYF.

V is TRBV6-1 and J is TRBJ2-3; tentative D call: TRBD2 (6 bases). V gave up 6 bases and J gave up 2 bases, with 21 bases separating them. Germline CDR1 is MNHNS and CDR2 is SASEGT. This CDR3 comprises 17 residues. CDR3 amino acids: CASRESPGGFNTDTQYF. CDR3 DNA: TGTGCCAGCAGGGAATCCCCTGGGGGGTTCAACACAGATACGCAGTATTTT.

This clone was counted a few times. The chain links TRBV5-1 to TRBJ2-3; D is uncertain. CDR3 length: 15 residues. Per germline, CDR1 SGHRS and CDR2 YFSETQ. V gave up 0 bases and J gave up 0 bases, with 8 bases separating them. The CDR3 here is CASSLGRFSTDTQYF. DNA of the CDR3: TGCGCCAGCAGCTTGGGTCGGTTTAGCACAGATACGCAGTATTTT.

This clone turned up a few times. This sequence joins TRBV6-5 and TRBJ1-5; D is uncertain. V was clipped by 5 bases and J by 1 base, with 6 bases between them. This CDR3 spans 13 amino acids. Germline lookup yields CDR1 MNHEY and CDR2 SVGAGI. CDR3 nucleotide sequence: TGTGCCAGCAGTGAACGGAGCAATCAGCCCCAGCATTTT. Translating gives CASSERSNQPQHF.